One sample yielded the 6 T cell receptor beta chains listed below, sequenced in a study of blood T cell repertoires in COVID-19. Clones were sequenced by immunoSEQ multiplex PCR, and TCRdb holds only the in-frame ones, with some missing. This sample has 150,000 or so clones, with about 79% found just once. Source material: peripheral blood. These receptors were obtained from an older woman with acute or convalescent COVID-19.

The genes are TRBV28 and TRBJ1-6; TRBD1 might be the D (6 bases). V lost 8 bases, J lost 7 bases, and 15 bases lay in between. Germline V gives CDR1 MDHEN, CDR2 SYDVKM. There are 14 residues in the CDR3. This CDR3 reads CASLQSGTNSPLHF. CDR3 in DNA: TGTGCCAGCCTTCAATCCGGGACAAATTCACCCCTCCACTTT.

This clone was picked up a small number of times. CDR3 sequence (DNA): TGTGCCTGCACGGGGAGCTCCTATAATTCACCCCTCCACTTT. This translates into CACTGSSYNSPLHF. The chain couples TRBV19 to TRBJ1-6; D gene ambiguous. Germline V CDR1 and CDR2: LNHDA, SQIVND (reference sequence). Trimming pared 11 bases from V and 0 bases from J, leaving 11 bases between. This CDR3 is 14 amino acids long.

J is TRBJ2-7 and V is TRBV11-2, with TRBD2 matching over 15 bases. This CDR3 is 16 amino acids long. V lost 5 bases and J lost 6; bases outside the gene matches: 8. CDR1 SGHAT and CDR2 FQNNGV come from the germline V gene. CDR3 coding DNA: TGTGCCAGCAGCCCGAGGACTAGCGGGGGGGCGGGCGAGCAGTACTTC. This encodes CASSPRTSGGAGEQYF.

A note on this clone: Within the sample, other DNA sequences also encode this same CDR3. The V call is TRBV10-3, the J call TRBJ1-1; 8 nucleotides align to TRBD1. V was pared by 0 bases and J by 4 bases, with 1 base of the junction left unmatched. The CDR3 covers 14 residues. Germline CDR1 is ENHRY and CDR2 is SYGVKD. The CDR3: CAISESTGVTEAFF. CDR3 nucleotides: TGTGCCATCAGTGAGTCGACAGGGGTCACTGAAGCTTTCTTT.

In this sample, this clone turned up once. In DNA form, the CDR3 reads TGTGCCAGCTCACCATCGACAGGGCTGAACACTGAAGCTTTCTTT. Translation: CASSPSTGLNTEAFF. The V and J genes are TRBV18 and TRBJ1-1; 7 bases match TRBD1. The CDR3 totals 15 residues. J gave up 0 bases and V 2 bases, and 3 bases lay outside the gene matches. CDR1 is KGHSH, CDR2 LQKENI, per germline.

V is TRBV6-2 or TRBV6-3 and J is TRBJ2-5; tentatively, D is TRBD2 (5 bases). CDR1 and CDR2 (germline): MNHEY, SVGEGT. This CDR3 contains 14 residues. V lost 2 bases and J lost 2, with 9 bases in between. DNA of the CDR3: TGTGCCAGCAGTTACCGTTCGGGACAAGAGACCCAGTACTTC. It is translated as CASSYRSGQETQYF.